This entry lists 15 T cell receptor beta chains sequenced from one sample in a study of breast tumors, draining lymph nodes, adjacent tissues (dated by TCRdb to 2015 to 2016). The lymph node samples were taken from the axillary draining lymph nodes of breast cancer patients. Receptor libraries were prepared by multiplex PCR. Sequencing was carried out with an Illumina HiSeq 2000. Using fastp trimming at Q25 and MiXCR clonotype assembly, TCRdb reanalyzed the public sequencing data and kept in-frame beta chains. Every distinct CDR3 protein forms one entry, paired with its most common genes and DNA. The sample table contains 70,000 to 95,000 distinct CDR3 sequences; only one count was recorded for about 21% of them. The top ten clonotypes cover 2.4% of the sample. Sequencing was performed on axillary lymph node tissue. The receptors here all came from a female donor with breast cancer. Some clones in this sample may be carry-over from other donors' samples.

Comment on this clonotype: A junction boundary mismatches the germline segment, possibly from a read error. The chain combines TRBV10-3 with TRBJ2-3; 13 nucleotides agree with TRBD2. The CDR3 totals 16 residues. Germline V gene lookup returns CDR1 ENHRY and CDR2 SYGVKD. The CDR3 region has the DNA TGTGCCACCAGGGGGACTAGCGGGACCGGCACAGATACGCGGTATTTT. Amino acids: CATRGTSGTGTDTRYF.

There are many counts of this clonotype. The chain has TRBV28 and TRBJ2-7; D gene unclear. Germline CDR1 and CDR2: MDHEN and SYDVKM. The V end was cut by 2 bases, the J end by 7 bases, with 12 bases between. This CDR3 is built from 13 residues. The CDR3 is CASSLPPPREQYF. DNA for the CDR3: TGTGCCAGCAGTTTACCGCCCCCACGGGAGCAGTACTTC. Looking up the rest from reference TRBV28 and TRBJ2-7 gives the full variable domain: DVKVTQSSRYLVKRTGEKVFLECVQDMDHENMFWYRQDPGLGLRLIYFSYDVKMKEKGDIPEGYSVSREKKERFSLILESASTNQTSMYLCASSLPPPREQYFGPGTRLTVT.

As concerns this clonotype: One end of the junction is discordant with germline, which a read error may explain. V usage is TRBV4-3 and J usage is TRBJ2-2, with D perhaps matching TRBD2 (5 bases). This CDR3 has 16 amino acids. CDR1 is LGHNA and CDR2 is YSLEER in the germline V gene. The CDR3 protein is CASRRKSGTNTGELFF. For the CDR3, the DNA is TGCGCCAGCAGGAGGAAAAGCGGAACGAACACCGGGGAGCTGTTTTTC.

This clonotype was counted ten times or more. The V and J genes are TRBV9 and TRBJ2-5, with a weak D call TRBD2 (5 bases). The CDR3 covers 14 residues. Germline V lookup: CDR1 SGDLS, CDR2 YYNGEE. The V end lost 0 bases, the J end lost 4 bases, and 10 bases lay between the germline ends. The CDR3 reads CASSVGLAPETQYF. The DNA for the CDR3 is TGTGCCAGCAGCGTAGGGCTAGCCCCAGAGACCCAGTACTTC.

This clonotype was detected many times. The chain carries TRBV5-1 and TRBJ1-2; tentative D call: TRBD1 (6 bases). This CDR3 is 14 amino acids long. CDR1 SGHRS and CDR2 YFSETQ come from the germline V gene. V shed 5 bases and J shed 1 base, with 12 bases lying between them. In nucleotides, the CDR3 is TGCGCCAGCAGAGAGGGGGGATTTAACTATGGCTACACCTTC. Translating it yields CASREGGFNYGYTF.

In the case of this clonotype: An end of the junction differs from the germline gene, which may be a read error. The rearrangement joins TRBV7-3 to TRBJ2-1; D is ambiguous. CDR1 SGHTA and CDR2 FQGTGA come from the germline V gene. This CDR3 spans 15 amino acids. For the CDR3, the DNA is TGTGCCAGCGGCCGTGACCCGAACTCCTACAATGAGCGGTTCTTC. Translating gives CASGRDPNSYNERFF.

The table lists this clonotype with many counts. The V call is TRBV14, the J call TRBJ1-2; 7 bases align to TRBD1. The junction had 2 bases not matched to a gene; V was cut back by 2 bases and J by 2 bases. Germline V gives CDR1 SGHDN, CDR2 FVKESK. The CDR3 is 14 amino acids. The CDR3 DNA follows: TGTGCCAGCAGCCAACTGGACAGGAACTATGGCTACACCTTC. Protein: CASSQLDRNYGYTF.

This clonotype was recorded many times. The V call is TRBV19, the J call TRBJ1-5, with D unclear. The CDR3 is 13 residues long. The V and J ends lost 8 bases and 0 bases respectively, with 8 bases between them. Germline values: CDR1 LNHDA, CDR2 SQIVND (reference sequence). The CDR3 protein is CASGGYSNQPQHF. CDR3 sequence (DNA): TGTGCCAGTGGTGGCTATAGCAATCAGCCCCAGCATTTT.

As concerns this clonotype: A read error is possible here, since a much larger clone lies one base away. J is TRBJ2-2 and V is TRBV4-2, with 9 bases matching TRBD2. The CDR3 spans 17 residues. The germline gives CDR1 LGHNA, CDR2 YNFKEQ. With 1 base clipped from V and 7 bases from J, the junction kept 10 bases outside the gene matches. CDR3 nucleotide sequence: TGTGCCAGCAGCCAAGGAAGTCGGACTAGCGCCATCGGGGAGCTGTTTTTT. Protein product: CASSQGSRTSAIGELFF.

In this sample, this clonotype turned up many times. V gene TRBV7-6 combines with J gene TRBJ2-2, with TRBD1 identical over 9 bases. CDR3 length: 16 amino acids. In germline, CDR1 is SGHVS, CDR2 FNYEAQ. Trimming removed 4 bases from V and 2 bases from J; junction bases left unmatched: 5. As DNA, the CDR3 is TGTGCCAGCAGCTCAACGGACAGGGGCAACACCGGGGAGCTGTTTTTT. Protein: CASSSTDRGNTGELFF.

This clonotype came up many times. V usage is TRBV2 and J usage is TRBJ1-3; possible D gene TRBD1, 5 bases. Germline V lookup: CDR1 SNHLY, CDR2 FYNNEI. This CDR3 contains 13 residues. The V gene lost 1 base and the J gene lost 4 bases, with 5 bases spanning the gap. CDR3: CASSEEGGNTIYF. CDR3 DNA sequence: TGTGCCAGCAGTGAAGAGGGGGGAAACACCATATATTTT.

There are many counts of this clonotype. This chain links TRBV25-1 with TRBJ2-5; tentatively, D is TRBD1 (5 bases). The germline CDR1 and CDR2 sequences are MGHDK and SYGVNS. Trimming cost V 1 base and J 7 bases, with 16 bases left between them. The CDR3 is 15 amino acids. The CDR3, as DNA: TGTGCCAGCAGTGAATTAGGCGCGTACCAGGGGACCCAGTACTTC. As protein: CASSELGAYQGTQYF. Full variable domain (remainder filled in from reference TRBV25-1 and TRBJ2-5): EADIYQTPRYLVIGTGKKITLECSQTMGHDKMYWYQQDPGMELHLIHYSYGVNSTEKGDLSSESTVSRIRTEHFPLTLESARPSHTSQYLCASSELGAYQGTQYFGPGTRLLVL.

This clonotype came up many times. The chain is built from TRBV20-1 and TRBJ2-1, with D perhaps TRBD2 (6 bases). The CDR3 is 11 residues long. Per the germline V gene, CDR1 is DFQATT and CDR2 is SNEGSKA (reference sequence). V shed 7 bases and J shed 9 bases, with 13 bases lying between them. This CDR3 reads CSVPTGVEQFF. In DNA, the CDR3 is TGCAGTGTACCCACGGGGGTTGAGCAGTTCTTC.

This clonotype was detected many times. The CDR3 DNA sequence: TGTGCCAGTAGTACTCATCCGGGACAGGGGAATGGCTACACCTTC. It yields the protein CASSTHPGQGNGYTF. The J gene is TRBJ1-2, the V gene TRBV19, with TRBD1 identical over 10 bases. This CDR3 is built from 15 residues. Germline V gene data show CDR1 as LNHDA and CDR2 as SQIVND (reference sequence). V trimming: 4 bases; J trimming: 6 bases; junction bases outside the gene matches: 8.

This clonotype was seen at least ten times. This sequence joins TRBV7-9 and TRBJ2-7; 7 bases line up with TRBD1. The CDR3 covers 14 residues. The ends lost 5 bases at V and 0 bases at J; junction bases unmatched: 4. The germline gives CDR1 SEHNR, CDR2 FQNEAQ (reference sequence). CDR3 amino acids: CASSQTGVSYEQYF. CDR3 coding DNA: TGTGCCAGCAGCCAAACAGGGGTCTCCTACGAGCAGTACTTC. The entire variable domain, with the rest obtained from reference TRBV7-9 and TRBJ2-7, is as follows: DTGVSQNPRHKITKRGQNVTFRCDPISEHNRLYWYRQTLGQGPEFLTYFQNEAQLEKSRLLSDRFSAERPKGSFSTLEIQRTEQGDSAMYLCASSQTGVSYEQYFGPGTRLTVT.